This T cell receptor (beta chain) was identified during a study of T cell responses to AZD1222 COVID-19 vaccine. This clone was counted a single time. Its cognate antigen is unknown. This CDR3 is 16 amino acids long. Germline V gene sequence: CDR1 SEHNR, CDR2 FQNEAQ (reference sequence). J was trimmed by 8 bases and V by 5 bases; bases with no gene match: 12. Study results and caveats: Spike was spanned by vaccine-associated CD4 TCRs, with dominance at 160-218 and 743-854. Spike-specific TCR depth and breadth grew after two AZD1222 doses.

Libraries were prepared by immunoSEQ multiplex PCR; TCRdb keeps only in-frame clonotypes and omits some of them. The data hold 150,000 or so clones, with about 92% observed a single time. Here the sequenced sample was peripheral blood, taken on day 0 of AZD1222 vaccination. The source is an adult in good health. The genes are TRBV7-9 and TRBJ1-2; TRBD1 matches 12 bases. This CDR3 reads CASSLRWGQGASGYTF. The CDR3 nucleotides are TGTGCCAGCAGCCTGCGGTGGGGACAGGGGGCGAGCGGCTACACCTTC.